One and the same sample provided the 17 T cell receptor beta chains below, sequenced in a study of cytomegalovirus exposure and HLA in healthy donors. Primers included in the PCR were 60 Vbeta and 13 Jbeta primers. The protocol was immunoSEQ multiplex PCR, while the TCRdb copy is restricted to in-frame clones and leaves out a portion. The sample shows 150,000 to 200,000 clones, 75% to 90% of them seen only once. The sequenced sample was PBMCs. The receptors were gathered from a man aged 50 to 60 in good health and CMV-seropositive.

This chain connects TRBV28 to TRBJ2-3, with D possibly matching TRBD1 (5 bases). The germline V gene encodes CDR1 MDHEN and CDR2 SYDVKM. V dropped 4 bases and J dropped 2 bases, with 13 bases sitting between them. The CDR3 is 15 amino acids. CDR3 protein: CASSYQGRNTDTQYF. The DNA of the CDR3 is TGTGCCAGCAGTTACCAGGGTAGGAACACAGATACGCAGTATTTT.

The rearrangement links TRBV10-3 to TRBJ2-7, with TRBD1 matching over 7 bases. Germline CDR1 and CDR2: ENHRY and SYGVKD. Trimming cost V 6 bases and J 6 bases; bases outside gene matches: 5. The CDR3 has 12 residues. CDR3 amino acids: CAISSTGSEQYF. The CDR3 region has the DNA TGTGCCATCAGCTCGACAGGGTCCGAGCAGTACTTC.

This chain links TRBV9 with TRBJ1-2; TRBD1 is a possible D gene (6 bases). Germline V gene sequence: CDR1 SGDLS, CDR2 YYNGEE. The CDR3 is 13 amino acids. Trimming stripped 0 bases from V and 4 bases from J, with 7 bases between. In nucleotides, the CDR3 is TGTGCCAGCAGCGTAGCAGGGGTCTATGGCTACACCTTC. Translating it yields CASSVAGVYGYTF.

This clone was counted a few times. This chain links TRBV5-6 with TRBJ2-7, with D perhaps matching TRBD2 (6 bases). V was cut by 3 bases and J by 3 bases, with 16 bases left in between. This CDR3 comprises 15 residues. Germline loops: CDR1 SGHDT, CDR2 YYEEEE. CDR3 nucleotide sequence: TGTGCCAGCAGCTATACGGGACTGATCTTCTACGAGCAGTACTTC. This sequence encodes CASSYTGLIFYEQYF.

The chain combines TRBV6-5 with TRBJ1-2, with D tentatively TRBD1 (6 bases). The germline CDR1 and CDR2 sequences are MNHEY and SVGAGI. Trimming removed 2 bases from V and 3 bases from J, with 13 bases in between. The CDR3 contains 15 residues. CDR3 sequence (DNA): TGTGCCAGCAGTTACGGGTCGGGACATCACTATGGCTACACCTTC. Translating it yields CASSYGSGHHYGYTF.

The genes are TRBV6-6 and TRBJ2-1; 14 bases line up with TRBD2. Germline CDR1 reads MNHNY; CDR2 reads SVGAGI (reference sequence). This CDR3 has 14 amino acids. Trimming removed 6 bases from V and 9 bases from J; junction bases left unmatched: 4. This CDR3 is CASRGLAGAGEQFF. CDR3 DNA sequence: TGTGCCAGCAGGGGACTAGCGGGAGCGGGTGAGCAGTTCTTC.

This rearrangement joins TRBV28 to TRBJ1-2; TRBD1 is a possible D gene (5 bases). The CDR3 has 14 amino acids. The germline V gene has CDR1 MDHEN and CDR2 SYDVKM. V lost 2 bases to trimming and J lost 2 bases, with 9 bases between them. CDR3 sequence (DNA): TGTGCCAGCAGTTTAGTGTCAGGGAACTATGGCTACACCTTC. It yields the protein CASSLVSGNYGYTF.

This clone has just one count. The gene calls are TRBV10-3 and TRBJ1-2; possibly TRBD1 for D (5 bases). In germline, CDR1 is ENHRY, CDR2 SYGVKD. V was trimmed by 5 bases and J by 4 bases, leaving 11 bases between them. The CDR3 consists of 13 residues. The CDR3 region has the DNA TGTGCCATCAGTTTAGGGGATAGCTATGGCTACACCTTC. It codes for CAISLGDSYGYTF.

V usage is TRBV4-1 and J usage is TRBJ2-7; 12 bases agree with TRBD1. This CDR3 has 15 residues. V shed 1 base and J 7 bases; nucleotides not matched to a gene: 5. Germline assignment: CDR1 MGHRA and CDR2 YSYEKL. The CDR3 sequence: CASSQGDRGRREQYF. CDR3 in DNA: TGCGCCAGCAGCCAAGGGGACAGGGGGCGCCGGGAGCAGTACTTC.

The V gene is TRBV6-1, the J gene TRBJ2-7, with 11 bases lining up with TRBD2. The length of the CDR3 is 19 residues. Germline loops: CDR1 MNHNS, CDR2 SASEGT. V lost 2 bases and J lost 1; bases outside the gene matches: 13. CDR3 sequence: CASSESLWLAGGSSYEQYF. The CDR3 DNA follows: TGTGCCAGCAGTGAATCCCTTTGGCTAGCGGGGGGATCGTCCTACGAGCAGTACTTC.

This clone has just a few counts. The genes are TRBV4-3 and TRBJ1-6; tentatively, D is TRBD1 (6 bases). The CDR3 totals 15 residues. V lost 0 bases and J 10 bases, leaving 13 bases between the germline ends. Germline values: CDR1 LGHNA, CDR2 YSLEER. CDR3 protein: CASSQDAGGVSPLHF. The CDR3 DNA is TGCGCCAGCAGCCAAGATGCGGGGGGCGTCTCACCCCTCCACTTT.

The V gene is TRBV5-4, the J gene TRBJ1-1; 9 bases line up with TRBD1. Germline V lookup: CDR1 SGHNT, CDR2 YYREEE (reference sequence). After removal of 0 bases from V and 4 bases from J, the junction contained 10 bases not matched to a gene. The CDR3 is 17 residues long. The CDR3, as DNA: TGTGCCAGCAGCTTGGGACCGACAGGGGGGACTGGCACTGAAGCTTTCTTT. Translating gives CASSLGPTGGTGTEAFF.

This chain links TRBV21-1 with TRBJ2-5; the D call of TRBD1 is as the table states it, not checked on the DNA. TRBV21-1 corresponds to a pseudogene. This CDR3 has 15 residues. The CDR3 nucleotides read TGTGCCAGCAACGGAGGACAGGGAGCAGGGGAGACCCAGTACTTC. Its translation: CASNGGQGAGETQYF.

The sample holds a few counts of this clone. This rearrangement joins TRBV1 to TRBJ2-1; the table's D call of TRBD2 was not tested on the DNA. TRBV1 is assigned pseudogene status. The CDR3 covers 16 residues. CDR3 in DNA: TGCACCAGCAGCCAAGATCTAGAGGGCCCCTACAATGAGCGGTTCTTC. Its protein product is CTSSQDLEGPYNERFF.

The chain joins TRBV6-5 to TRBJ2-4; TRBD2 aligns across 10 bases. This CDR3 contains 15 residues. Looked up from germline, CDR1 is MNHEY and CDR2 is SVGAGI. The V and J ends lost 5 bases and 4 bases, in that order; junction bases with no gene match: 5. For the CDR3, the DNA is TGTGCCAGCAGTATCAGCGGGGGGGGGAAAAACATTCAGTACTTC. Encoded protein: CASSISGGGKNIQYF.

The chain joins TRBV7-7 to TRBJ2-7; D is uncertain. The CDR3 contains 13 residues. With 5 bases removed from V and 6 bases from J, the gap between germline ends came to 14 bases. The germline V gene has CDR1 SSHAT and CDR2 FNYEAQ (reference sequence). CDR3 sequence (DNA): TGTGCCAGCAGCCCTATGGCTGGGCCCGAGCAGTACTTC. Its translation: CASSPMAGPEQYF.

The chain carries TRBV2 and TRBJ1-6; a weak D match, TRBD1 (6 bases). The CDR3 runs to 15 residues. Germline V gene sequence: CDR1 SNHLY, CDR2 FYNNEI. V shed 2 bases and J shed 10 bases, with 15 bases lying between them. As DNA, the CDR3 is TGTGCCAGCAGTGAAACGGACAGTGAGGGCTCACCCCTCCACTTT. This translates into CASSETDSEGSPLHF.